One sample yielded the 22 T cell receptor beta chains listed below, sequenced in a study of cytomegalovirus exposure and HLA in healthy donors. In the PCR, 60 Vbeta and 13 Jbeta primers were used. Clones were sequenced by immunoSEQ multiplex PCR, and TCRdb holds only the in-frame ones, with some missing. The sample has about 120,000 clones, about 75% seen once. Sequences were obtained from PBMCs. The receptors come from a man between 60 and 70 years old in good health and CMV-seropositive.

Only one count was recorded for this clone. The DNA of the CDR3 is TGTGCCAGCAGTGAAAAGCGTTCCAGTTCACCCCTCCACTTT. It encodes CASSEKRSSSPLHF. The V call is TRBV6-1, the J call TRBJ1-6; D unresolved. CDR1 and CDR2 (germline): MNHNS, SASEGT. This CDR3 is built from 14 residues. The V gene lost 2 bases and the J gene lost 9 bases, with 11 bases spanning the gap.

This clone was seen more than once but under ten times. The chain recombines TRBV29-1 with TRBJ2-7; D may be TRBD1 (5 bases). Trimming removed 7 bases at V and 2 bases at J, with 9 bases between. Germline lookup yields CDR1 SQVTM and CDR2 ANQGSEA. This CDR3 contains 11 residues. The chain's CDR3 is CSATVTYEQYF. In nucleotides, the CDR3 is TGCAGCGCGACAGTTACCTACGAGCAGTACTTC.

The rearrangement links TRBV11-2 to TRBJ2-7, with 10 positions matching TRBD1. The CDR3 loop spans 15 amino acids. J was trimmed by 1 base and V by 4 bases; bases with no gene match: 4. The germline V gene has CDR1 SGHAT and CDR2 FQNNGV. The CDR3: CASSSGTGVSYEQYF. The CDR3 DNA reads TGTGCCAGCAGCTCAGGGACAGGGGTATCCTACGAGCAGTACTTC.

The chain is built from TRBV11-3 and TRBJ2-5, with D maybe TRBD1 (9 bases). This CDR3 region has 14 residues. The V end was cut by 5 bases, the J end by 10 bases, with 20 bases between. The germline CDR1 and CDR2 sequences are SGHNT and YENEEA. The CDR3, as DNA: TGTGCCAGCAGCGCCGGGGACAGGGCGGGGGGCCAGTACTTC. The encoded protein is CASSAGDRAGGQYF.

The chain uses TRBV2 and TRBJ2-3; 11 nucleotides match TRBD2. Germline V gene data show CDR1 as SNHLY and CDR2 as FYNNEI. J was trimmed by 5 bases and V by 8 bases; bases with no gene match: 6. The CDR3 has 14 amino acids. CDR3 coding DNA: TGTGCCAGCCCGGGGACTAGCGGAGAAGATACGCAGTATTTT. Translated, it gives CASPGTSGEDTQYF.

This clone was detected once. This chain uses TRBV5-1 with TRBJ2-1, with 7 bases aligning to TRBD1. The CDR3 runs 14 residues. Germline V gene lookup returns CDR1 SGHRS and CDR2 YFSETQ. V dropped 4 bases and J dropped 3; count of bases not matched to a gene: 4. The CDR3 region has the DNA TGCGCCAGCAGCGAGGGGGCGGACTACAATGAGCAGTTCTTC. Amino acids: CASSEGADYNEQFF.

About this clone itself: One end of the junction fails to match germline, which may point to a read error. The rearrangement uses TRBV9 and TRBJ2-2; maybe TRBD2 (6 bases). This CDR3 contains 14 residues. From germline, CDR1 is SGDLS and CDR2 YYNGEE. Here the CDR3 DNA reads TGTGCCAGCAGCGTTCGGGGGAACCCCGGGGAGCTGTTTTTT. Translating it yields CASSVRGNPGELFF.

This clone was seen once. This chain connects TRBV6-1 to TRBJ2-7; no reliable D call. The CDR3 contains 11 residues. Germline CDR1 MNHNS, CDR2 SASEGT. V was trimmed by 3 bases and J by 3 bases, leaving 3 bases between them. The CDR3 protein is CASSDSYEQYF. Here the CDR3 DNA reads TGTGCCAGCAGTGATAGCTACGAGCAGTACTTC.

For the CDR3, the DNA is TGTGCCAGCAGCGTAGGGTACGGCAGGGAAGGTGAAAAACTGTTTTTT. Its protein product is CASSVGYGREGEKLFF. This sequence joins TRBV9 and TRBJ1-4, with D possibly being TRBD1 (5 bases). The CDR3 length is 16 residues. With 0 bases removed from V and 7 bases from J, the gap between germline ends came to 16 bases. The germline gives CDR1 SGDLS, CDR2 YYNGEE.

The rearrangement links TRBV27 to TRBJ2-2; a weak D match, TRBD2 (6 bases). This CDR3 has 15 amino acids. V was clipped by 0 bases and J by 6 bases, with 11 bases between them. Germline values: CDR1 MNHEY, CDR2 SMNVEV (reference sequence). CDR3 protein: CASSLSTLAPGELFF. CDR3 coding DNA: TGTGCCAGCAGTTTATCGACACTAGCCCCCGGGGAGCTGTTTTTT.

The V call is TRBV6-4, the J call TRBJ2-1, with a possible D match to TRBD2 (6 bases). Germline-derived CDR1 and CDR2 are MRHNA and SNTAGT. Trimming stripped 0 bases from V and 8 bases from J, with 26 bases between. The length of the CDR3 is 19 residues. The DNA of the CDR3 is TGTGCCAGCAGTGACTCGAAGTTTTATGGCCGTCCTGTAGCGGATGAGCAGTTCTTC. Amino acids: CASSDSKFYGRPVADEQFF.

The CDR3 region has the DNA TGTGCCAGCAGCCAGGCGGTAGCGGGAGCAGATACGCAGTATTTT. It translates to CASSQAVAGADTQYF. The J gene is TRBJ2-3, the V gene TRBV4-2; TRBD2 matches at 9 bases. V gave up 3 bases and J gave up 4 bases; unmatched junction bases: 5. Germline CDR1 reads LGHNA; CDR2 reads YNFKEQ. The CDR3 sequence is 15 residues long.

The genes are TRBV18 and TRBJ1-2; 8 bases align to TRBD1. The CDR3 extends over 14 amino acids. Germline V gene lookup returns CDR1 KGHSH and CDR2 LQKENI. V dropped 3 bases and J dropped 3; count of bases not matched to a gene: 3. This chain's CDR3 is CASSPMDRDYGYTF. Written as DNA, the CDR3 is TGTGCCAGCTCACCGATGGACAGGGACTATGGCTACACCTTC.

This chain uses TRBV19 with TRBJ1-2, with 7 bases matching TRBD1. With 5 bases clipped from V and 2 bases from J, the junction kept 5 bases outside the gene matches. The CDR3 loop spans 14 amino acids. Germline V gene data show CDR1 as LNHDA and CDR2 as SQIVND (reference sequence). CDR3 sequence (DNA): TGTGCCAGTAGTCCGTCGGGACAGAACTATGGCTACACCTTC. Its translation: CASSPSGQNYGYTF.

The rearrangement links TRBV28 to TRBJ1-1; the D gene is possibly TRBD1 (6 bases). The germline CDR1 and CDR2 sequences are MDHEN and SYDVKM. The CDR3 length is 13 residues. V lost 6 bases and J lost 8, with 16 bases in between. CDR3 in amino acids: CASSSRGGREAFF. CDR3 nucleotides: TGTGCCAGCAGCTCGAGGGGGGGGCGAGAAGCTTTCTTT.

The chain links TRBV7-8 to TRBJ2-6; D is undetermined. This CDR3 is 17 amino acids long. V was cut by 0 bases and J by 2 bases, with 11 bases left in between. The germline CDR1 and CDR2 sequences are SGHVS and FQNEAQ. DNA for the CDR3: TGTGCCAGCAGCTTAGCGCTGGTTGCGGCTGGGGCCAACGTCCTGACTTTC. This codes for CASSLALVAAGANVLTF.

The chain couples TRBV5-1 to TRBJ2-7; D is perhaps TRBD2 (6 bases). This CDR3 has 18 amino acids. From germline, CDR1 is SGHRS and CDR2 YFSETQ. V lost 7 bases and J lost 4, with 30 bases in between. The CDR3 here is CASVLFERPSEDPYEQYF. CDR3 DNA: TGCGCCAGCGTTCTCTTTGAAAGACCTAGCGAGGATCCGTACGAGCAGTACTTC.

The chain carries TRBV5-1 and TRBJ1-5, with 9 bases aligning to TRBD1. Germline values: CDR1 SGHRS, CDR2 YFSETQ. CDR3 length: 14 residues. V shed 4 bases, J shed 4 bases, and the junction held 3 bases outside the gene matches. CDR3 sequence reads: CASSAGTGNQPQHF. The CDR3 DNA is TGCGCCAGCAGCGCCGGGACAGGGAATCAGCCCCAGCATTTT.

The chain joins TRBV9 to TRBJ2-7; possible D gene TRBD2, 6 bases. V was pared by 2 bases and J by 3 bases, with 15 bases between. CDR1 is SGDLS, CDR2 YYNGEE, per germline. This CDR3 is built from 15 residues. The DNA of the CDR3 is TGTGCCAGCAGCGTCGACGACACGGGGGACTACGAGCAGTACTTC. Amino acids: CASSVDDTGDYEQYF.

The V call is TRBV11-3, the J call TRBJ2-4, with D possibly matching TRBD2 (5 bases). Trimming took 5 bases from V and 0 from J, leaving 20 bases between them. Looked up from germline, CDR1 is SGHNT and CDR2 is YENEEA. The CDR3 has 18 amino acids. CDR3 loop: CASSLPTERIIAKNIQYF. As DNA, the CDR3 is TGTGCCAGCAGCCTCCCAACGGAGCGGATTATAGCCAAAAACATTCAGTACTTC.

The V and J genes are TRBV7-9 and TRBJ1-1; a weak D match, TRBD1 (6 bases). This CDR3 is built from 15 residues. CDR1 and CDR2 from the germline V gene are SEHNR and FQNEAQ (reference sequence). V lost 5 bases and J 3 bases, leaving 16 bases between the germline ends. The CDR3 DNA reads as TGTGCCAGCAGCACAGCCACCTACAGGGACACTGAAGCTTTCTTT. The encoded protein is CASSTATYRDTEAFF.

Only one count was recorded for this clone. The CDR3 DNA is TGTGCCAGCAGCAAAGTTGACGTTATAGGCGGGAGTAAAAGGCAGGGCGAGCAGTTCTTC. This translates into CASSKVDVIGGSKRQGEQFF. The rearrangement uses TRBV21-1 and TRBJ2-1; the table's D call, TRBD2, has no DNA check behind it. TRBV21-1 is given as a pseudogene. The CDR3 covers 20 residues.